Each of the 14 T cell receptor beta chains below was sequenced from the same sample in a study of shared clonotypes between healthy human individuals. Positively selected for CCR7, the CD45RO-negative cells used as naive CD8 cells excluded terminally differentiated effector memory CD45RA+ cells. The data were produced by immunoSEQ multiplex PCR, yet TCRdb's version contains in-frame clones alone and is incomplete. The data contain around 2.1 million clones, 85% to 95% of them singletons. Sequences were obtained from naive CD8+ T cells from PBMCs. These receptors came from a man between 18 and 35 years old in good health. Some clones in this sample may be carry-over from other donors' samples.

This rearrangement joins TRBV21-1 to TRBJ2-7; TRBD2, the table's D call, lacks a check against the DNA. TRBV21-1 is noted as a pseudogene. The CDR3 spans 19 residues. The chain's CDR3 is CASSKVVVGAGGCLNEQYF. The CDR3 DNA is TGTGCCAGCAGCAAAGTTGTAGTCGGGGCGGGAGGATGTTTGAACGAGCAGTACTTC.

This clone was recorded only once. The chain's CDR3 is CASSPDSLNTGELFF. The CDR3 nucleotides are TGTGCCAGCAGTCCGGACAGTCTCAACACCGGGGAGCTGTTTTTT. The V gene is TRBV28, the J gene TRBJ2-2; D is perhaps TRBD1 (6 bases). The germline V gene encodes CDR1 MDHEN and CDR2 SYDVKM. This CDR3 has 15 amino acids. Deletions cut 5 bases from V and 2 bases from J, with 12 bases between. Looking up the rest from reference TRBV28 and TRBJ2-2 gives the full variable domain: DVKVTQSSRYLVKRTGEKVFLECVQDMDHENMFWYRQDPGLGLRLIYFSYDVKMKEKGDIPEGYSVSREKKERFSLILESASTNQTSMYLCASSPDSLNTGELFFGEGSRLTVL.

Remarks on this clone: The same CDR3 can be traced to other DNA sequences in this sample. The V and J genes are TRBV7-9 and TRBJ2-3, with 7 bases matching TRBD1. The ends lost 4 bases at V and 0 bases at J; junction bases unmatched: 7. CDR3 length: 16 amino acids. Germline V lookup: CDR1 SEHNR, CDR2 FQNEAQ (reference sequence). The CDR3 DNA reads as TGTGCCAGCAGCTCCAACAGGGGTTATAGCACAGATACGCAGTATTTT. It specifies CASSSNRGYSTDTQYF. Using reference TRBV7-9 and TRBJ2-3 for the parts outside the CDR3, the full variable domain is DTGVSQNPRHKITKRGQNVTFRCDPISEHNRLYWYRQTLGQGPEFLTYFQNEAQLEKSRLLSDRFSAERPKGSFSTLEIQRTEQGDSAMYLCASSSNRGYSTDTQYFGPGTRLTVL.

About this clone: Other DNA sequences within the sample encode an identical CDR3. This chain uses TRBV10-3 with TRBJ1-4; a weak D match, TRBD1 (6 bases). V was shortened by 0 bases and J by 0 bases, with 8 bases between the two germline ends. The CDR3 spans 16 residues. Germline CDR1 reads ENHRY; CDR2 reads SYGVKD. CDR3 protein: CAISESGGTTNEKLFF. DNA for the CDR3: TGTGCCATCAGTGAGTCGGGGGGCACAACTAATGAAAAACTGTTTTTT.

This clone was observed a single time. The chain carries TRBV9 and TRBJ2-3; D possibly matches TRBD1 or TRBD2 (6 bases each). The CDR3 extends over 15 amino acids. Trimming took 0 bases from V and 5 from J, leaving 13 bases between them. CDR1 and CDR2 from the germline V gene are SGDLS and YYNGEE. CDR3 residues: CASSVAAGEEDTQYF. DNA for the CDR3: TGTGCCAGCAGCGTAGCGGCAGGGGAGGAAGATACGCAGTATTTT.

The chain joins TRBV7-9 to TRBJ2-3; D uncertain. The germline V and J ends were trimmed by 4 bases and 3 bases, with 14 bases remaining between them. The CDR3 loop spans 15 amino acids. The germline gives CDR1 SEHNR, CDR2 FQNEAQ (reference sequence). The CDR3 sequence: CASSSTPWGTDTQYF. CDR3 sequence (DNA): TGTGCCAGCAGCTCTACCCCATGGGGTACAGATACGCAGTATTTT.

This chain joins TRBV4-1 and TRBJ2-7, with D possibly being TRBD1 (5 bases). The CDR3 has 15 amino acids. The V end was cut by 2 bases, the J end by 1 base, with 12 bases between. Looked up from germline, CDR1 is MGHRA and CDR2 is YSYEKL. CDR3 amino acids: CASSQHQTVSYEQYF. CDR3 in DNA: TGCGCCAGCAGCCAACACCAGACAGTTTCCTACGAGCAGTACTTC.

This clone was seen once. The chain combines TRBV18 with TRBJ1-2; D may be TRBD1 (6 bases). The V gene lost 2 bases and the J gene lost 5 bases, with 18 bases spanning the gap. Germline V gene data show CDR1 as KGHSH and CDR2 as LQKENI. This CDR3 has 16 amino acids. CDR3 amino acids: CASSPIKQGGRYGYTF. For the CDR3, the DNA is TGTGCCAGCTCACCAATTAAACAGGGTGGTAGGTATGGCTACACCTTC.

The table lists this clone with a count of one. The chain couples TRBV27 to TRBJ2-7, with D hard to call. Germline V gene lookup returns CDR1 MNHEY and CDR2 SMNVEV (reference sequence). This CDR3 is built from 13 residues. Trimming pared 6 bases from V and 0 bases from J, leaving 9 bases between. The CDR3 DNA is TGTGCCAGCAGAGAGGTCCTCTCCTACGAGCAGTACTTC. It yields the protein CASREVLSYEQYF.

The chain combines TRBV2 with TRBJ2-7, with 8 bases identical to TRBD1. Germline V gives CDR1 SNHLY, CDR2 FYNNEI. This CDR3 region has 18 residues. With 6 bases clipped from V and 1 base from J, the junction kept 17 bases outside the gene matches. CDR3 residues: CASRRRGHRGPVSYEQYF. The CDR3 DNA sequence: TGTGCCAGCAGACGCAGGGGGCACAGGGGTCCCGTTTCCTACGAGCAGTACTTC. Full variable domain (rest looked up from reference TRBV2 and TRBJ2-7): EPEVTQTPSHQVTQMGQEVILRCVPISNHLYFYWYRQILGQKVEFLVSFYNNEISEKSEIFDDQFSVERPDGSNFTLKIRSTKLEDSAMYFCASRRRGHRGPVSYEQYFGPGTRLTVT.

The chain recombines TRBV5-1 with TRBJ2-7, with 10 bases identical to TRBD2. The germline V gene encodes CDR1 SGHRS and CDR2 YFSETQ. CDR3 length equals 16 residues. V lost 3 bases, J lost 3 bases, and 9 bases stayed unmatched. As DNA, the CDR3 is TGCGCCAGCAGCTCAACACCTAGCGGGGGAAGCTACGAGCAGTACTTC. Its protein product is CASSSTPSGGSYEQYF.

The chain has TRBV9 and TRBJ1-2, with 7 bases fitting TRBD1. The V segment lost 4 bases and the J segment 3 bases; nucleotides outside the gene matches: 9. The CDR3 is 15 residues long. Germline V gene lookup returns CDR1 SGDLS and CDR2 YYNGEE. As DNA, the CDR3 is TGTGCCAGCAGCACGCAGACAGGGTCCTACTATGGCTACACCTTC. Translation: CASSTQTGSYYGYTF.

The CDR3 here is CASSFLGREKYTQYF. The DNA of the CDR3 is TGTGCCAGCAGCTTTCTAGGGCGGGAGAAATATACGCAGTATTTT. V gene TRBV7-8 combines with J gene TRBJ2-3, with 7 bases identical to TRBD2. The J segment lost 7 bases and the V segment lost 3 bases, leaving 10 bases of the junction unmatched. This CDR3 contains 15 residues. CDR1 is SGHVS, CDR2 FQNEAQ, per germline.

This clone showed up just a few times. V gene TRBV6-1 combines with J gene TRBJ2-1; 7 bases are a match to TRBD2. CDR1 MNHNS and CDR2 SASEGT come from the germline V gene. V lost 4 bases, J lost 3 bases, and 6 bases stayed unmatched. The CDR3 has 15 residues. The CDR3 nucleotides read TGTGCCAGCAGTGGACTAGCAGTCGTCTACAATGAGCAGTTCTTC. Residues: CASSGLAVVYNEQFF.